This record looks at one T cell receptor (beta chain) sequence and its context. Libraries were prepared by immunoSEQ multiplex PCR; TCRdb keeps only in-frame clonotypes and omits some of them. The data contain roughly 200,000 clones, approximately 85% of them singletons. This CDR3 contains 15 residues. These data come from a study of blood T cell repertoires in COVID-19. Study information: There were acute and convalescent COVID-19 samples, and they came from the United States, Italy and Spain. Sources were T cells, B-cell-depleted T cells, or PBMCs; the material itself was cDNA or gDNA.

The receptor was derived from a woman in her seventies with active or convalescent COVID-19. The chain uses TRBV21-1 and TRBJ2-1; the tabulated D call, TRBD2, remains unverified against the DNA. TRBV21-1 is labeled a pseudogene. Sample: peripheral blood. The chain's CDR3 is CASQRRVFPGNEQFF. The CDR3 bases are TGTGCCAGCCAAAGGAGGGTCTTTCCTGGCAATGAGCAGTTCTTC.